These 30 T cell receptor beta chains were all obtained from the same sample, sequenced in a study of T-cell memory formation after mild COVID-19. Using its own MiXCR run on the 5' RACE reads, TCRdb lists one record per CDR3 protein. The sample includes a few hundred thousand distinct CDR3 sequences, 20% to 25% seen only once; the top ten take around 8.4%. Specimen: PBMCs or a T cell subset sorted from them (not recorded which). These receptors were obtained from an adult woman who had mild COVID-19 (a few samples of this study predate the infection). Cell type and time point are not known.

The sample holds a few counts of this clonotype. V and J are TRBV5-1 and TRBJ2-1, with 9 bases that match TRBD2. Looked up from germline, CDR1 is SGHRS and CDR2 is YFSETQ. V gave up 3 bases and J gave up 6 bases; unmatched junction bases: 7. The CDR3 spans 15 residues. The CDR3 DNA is TGCGCCAGCAGCTGGGGGGGGACTAGCTCCAATGAGCAGTTCTTC. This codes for CASSWGGTSSNEQFF. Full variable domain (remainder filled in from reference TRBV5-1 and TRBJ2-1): KAGVTQTPRYLIKTRGQQVTLSCSPISGHRSVSWYQQTPGQGLQFLFEYFSETQRNKGNFPGRFSGRQFSNSRSEMNVSTLELGDSALYLCASSWGGTSSNEQFFGPGTRLTVL.

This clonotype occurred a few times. This CDR3 reads CASSLAGGSVEQYF. For the CDR3, the DNA is TGCGCCAGCAGCTTGGCGGGAGGGTCCGTCGAGCAGTACTTC. The gene calls are TRBV5-1 and TRBJ2-7; TRBD2 matches 8 bases. After removal of 0 bases from V and 6 bases from J, the junction contained 5 bases not matched to a gene. The CDR3 is made up of 14 amino acids. The germline CDR1 and CDR2 sequences are SGHRS and YFSETQ.

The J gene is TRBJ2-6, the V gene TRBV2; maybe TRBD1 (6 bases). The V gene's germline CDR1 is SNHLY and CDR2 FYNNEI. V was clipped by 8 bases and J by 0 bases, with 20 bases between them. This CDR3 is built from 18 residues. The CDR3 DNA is TGTGCCAGCTACCGAGAGGACAGAGTTATCTCTGGGGCCAACGTCCTGACTTTC. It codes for CASYREDRVISGANVLTF.

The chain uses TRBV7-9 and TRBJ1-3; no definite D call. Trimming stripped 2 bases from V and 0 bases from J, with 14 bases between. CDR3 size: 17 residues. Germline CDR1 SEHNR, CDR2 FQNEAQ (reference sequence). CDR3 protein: CASSLSGGLHSGNTIYF. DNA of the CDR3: TGTGCCAGCAGCTTATCGGGAGGACTACACTCTGGAAACACCATATATTTT.

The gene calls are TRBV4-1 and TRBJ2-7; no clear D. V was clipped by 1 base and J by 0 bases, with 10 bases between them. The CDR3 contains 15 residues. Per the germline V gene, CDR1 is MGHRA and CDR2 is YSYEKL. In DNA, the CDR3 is TGCGCCAGCAGCCAAGTCTCGACAAGCTCCTACGAGCAGTACTTC. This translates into CASSQVSTSSYEQYF.

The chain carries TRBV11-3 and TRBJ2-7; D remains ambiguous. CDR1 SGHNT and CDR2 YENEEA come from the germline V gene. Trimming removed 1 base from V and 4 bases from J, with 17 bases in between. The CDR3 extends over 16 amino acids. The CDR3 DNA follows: TGTGCCAGCAGCTTAGGAACCCAGATTGGGTCATACGAGCAGTACTTC. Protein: CASSLGTQIGSYEQYF. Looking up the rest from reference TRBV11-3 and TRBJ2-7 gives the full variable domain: EAGVVQSPRYKIIEKKQPVAFWCNPISGHNTLYWYLQNLGQGPELLIRYENEEAVDDSQLPKDRFSAERLKGVDSTLKIQPAELGDSAVYLCASSLGTQIGSYEQYFGPGTRLTVT.

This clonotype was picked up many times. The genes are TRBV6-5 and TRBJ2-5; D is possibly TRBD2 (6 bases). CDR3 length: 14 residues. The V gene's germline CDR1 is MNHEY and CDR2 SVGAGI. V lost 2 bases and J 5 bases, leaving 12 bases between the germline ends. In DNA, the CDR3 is TGTGCCAGCAGTTACGCGGGGAGAGGGGAGACCCAGTACTTC. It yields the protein CASSYAGRGETQYF.

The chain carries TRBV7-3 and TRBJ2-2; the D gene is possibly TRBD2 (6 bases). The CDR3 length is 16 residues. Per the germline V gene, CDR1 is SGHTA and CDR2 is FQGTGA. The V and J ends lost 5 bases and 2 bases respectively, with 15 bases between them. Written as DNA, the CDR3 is TGTGCCAGCAGCCCGACACCGGGACTCAACACCGGGGAGCTGTTTTTT. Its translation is CASSPTPGLNTGELFF.

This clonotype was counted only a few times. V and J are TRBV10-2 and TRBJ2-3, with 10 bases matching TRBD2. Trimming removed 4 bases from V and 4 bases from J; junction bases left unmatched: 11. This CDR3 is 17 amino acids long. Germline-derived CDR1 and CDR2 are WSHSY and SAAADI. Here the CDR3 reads CASSGSELAGFADTQYF. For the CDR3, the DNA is TGCGCCAGCAGTGGGAGTGAACTAGCGGGGTTTGCAGATACGCAGTATTTT.

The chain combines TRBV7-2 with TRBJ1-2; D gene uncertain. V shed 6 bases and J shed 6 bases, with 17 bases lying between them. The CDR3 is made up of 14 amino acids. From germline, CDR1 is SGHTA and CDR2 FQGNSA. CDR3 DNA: TGTGCCAGCAGGGGTAATTGGGTCAGGAATGGCTACACCTTC. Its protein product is CASRGNWVRNGYTF.

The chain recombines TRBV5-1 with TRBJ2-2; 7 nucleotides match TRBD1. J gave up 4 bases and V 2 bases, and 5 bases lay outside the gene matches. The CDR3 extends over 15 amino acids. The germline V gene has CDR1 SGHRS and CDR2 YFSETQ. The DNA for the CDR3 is TGCGCCAGCAGCTTTCCGGGACAGACCACCGGGGAGCTGTTTTTT. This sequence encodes CASSFPGQTTGELFF.

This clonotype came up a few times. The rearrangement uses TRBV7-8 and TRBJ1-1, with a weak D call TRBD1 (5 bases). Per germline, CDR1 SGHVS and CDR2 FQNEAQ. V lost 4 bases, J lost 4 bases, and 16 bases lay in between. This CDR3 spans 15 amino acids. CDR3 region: CASSYRQSIGTEAFF. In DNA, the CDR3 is TGTGCCAGCAGCTATCGACAGTCTATCGGCACTGAAGCTTTCTTT.

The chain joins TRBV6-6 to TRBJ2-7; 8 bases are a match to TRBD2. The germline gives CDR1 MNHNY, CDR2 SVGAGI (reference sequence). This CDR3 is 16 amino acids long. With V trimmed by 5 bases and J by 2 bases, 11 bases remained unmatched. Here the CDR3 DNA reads TGTGCCAGCAGTCCCCATATGAGCGGGGGAACCTACGAGCAGTACTTC. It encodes CASSPHMSGGTYEQYF.

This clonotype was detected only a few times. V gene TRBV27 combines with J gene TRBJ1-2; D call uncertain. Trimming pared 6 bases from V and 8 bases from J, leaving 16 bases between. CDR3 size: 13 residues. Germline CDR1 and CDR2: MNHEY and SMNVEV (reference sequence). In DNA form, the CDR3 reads TGTGCCAGCAGAGAACACCATGCCGACGGCTACACCTTC. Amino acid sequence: CASREHHADGYTF.

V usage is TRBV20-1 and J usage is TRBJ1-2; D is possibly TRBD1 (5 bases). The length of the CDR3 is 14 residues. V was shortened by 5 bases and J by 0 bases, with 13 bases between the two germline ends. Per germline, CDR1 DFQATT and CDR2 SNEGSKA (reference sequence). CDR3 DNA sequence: TGCAGTGCTGAGGGGTGGGGGGCTAACTATGGCTACACCTTC. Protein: CSAEGWGANYGYTF.

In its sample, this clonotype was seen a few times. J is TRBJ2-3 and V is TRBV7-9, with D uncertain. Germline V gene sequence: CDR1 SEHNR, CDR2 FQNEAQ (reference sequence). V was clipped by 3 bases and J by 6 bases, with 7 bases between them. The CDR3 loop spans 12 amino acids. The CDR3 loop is CASSFMLDTQYF. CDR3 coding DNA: TGTGCCAGCAGCTTCATGTTGGATACGCAGTATTTT.

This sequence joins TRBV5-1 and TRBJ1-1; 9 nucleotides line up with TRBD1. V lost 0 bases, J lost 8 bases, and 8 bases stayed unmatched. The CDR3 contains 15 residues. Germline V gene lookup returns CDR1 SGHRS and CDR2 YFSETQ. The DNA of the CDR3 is TGCGCCAGCAGCTTGGCTTCGGGACAGGGAGGGGAAGCTTTCTTT. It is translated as CASSLASGQGGEAFF.

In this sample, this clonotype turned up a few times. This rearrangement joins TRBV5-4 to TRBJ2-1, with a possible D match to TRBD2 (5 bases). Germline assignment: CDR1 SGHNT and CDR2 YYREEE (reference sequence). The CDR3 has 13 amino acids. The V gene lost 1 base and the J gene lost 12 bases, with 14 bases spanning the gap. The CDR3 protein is CASSLLTTEGQFF. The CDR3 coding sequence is TGTGCCAGCAGCTTGTTGACCACCGAGGGGCAGTTCTTC.

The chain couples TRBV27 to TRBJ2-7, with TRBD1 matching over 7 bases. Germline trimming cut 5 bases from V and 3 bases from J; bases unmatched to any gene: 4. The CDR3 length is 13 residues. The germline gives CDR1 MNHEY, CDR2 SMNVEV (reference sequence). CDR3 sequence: CASSLWTGYEQYF. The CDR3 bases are TGTGCCAGCAGTCTATGGACAGGCTACGAGCAGTACTTC.

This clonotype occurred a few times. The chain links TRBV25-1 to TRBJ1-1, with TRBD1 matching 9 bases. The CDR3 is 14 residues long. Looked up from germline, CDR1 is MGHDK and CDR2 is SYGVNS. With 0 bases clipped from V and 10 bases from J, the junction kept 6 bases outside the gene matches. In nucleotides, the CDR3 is TGTGCCAGCAGTGAATACGGCACAGGGGGCCTAGCTTTCTTT. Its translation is CASSEYGTGGLAFF.

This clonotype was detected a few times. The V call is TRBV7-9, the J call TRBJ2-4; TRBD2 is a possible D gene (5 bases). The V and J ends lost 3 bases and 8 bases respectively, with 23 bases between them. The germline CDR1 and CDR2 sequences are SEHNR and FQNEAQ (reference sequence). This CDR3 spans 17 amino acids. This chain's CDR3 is CASSFFGEGGTRDIQYF. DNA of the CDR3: TGTGCCAGCAGCTTCTTTGGGGAAGGAGGCACGCGGGACATTCAGTACTTC.

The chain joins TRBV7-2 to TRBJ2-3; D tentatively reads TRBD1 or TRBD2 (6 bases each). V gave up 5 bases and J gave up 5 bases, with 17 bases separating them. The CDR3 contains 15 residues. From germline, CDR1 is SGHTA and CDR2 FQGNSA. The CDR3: CASSPSVGAGDTQYF. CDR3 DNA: TGTGCCAGCAGCCCTAGCGTGGGGGCAGGAGATACGCAGTATTTT.

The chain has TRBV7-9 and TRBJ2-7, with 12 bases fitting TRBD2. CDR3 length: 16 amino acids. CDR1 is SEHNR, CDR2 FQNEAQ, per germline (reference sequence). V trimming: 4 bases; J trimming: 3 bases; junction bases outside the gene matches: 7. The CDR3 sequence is CASSSLAGGNLYEQYF. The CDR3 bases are TGTGCCAGCAGCTCACTAGCGGGAGGAAACCTCTACGAGCAGTACTTC.

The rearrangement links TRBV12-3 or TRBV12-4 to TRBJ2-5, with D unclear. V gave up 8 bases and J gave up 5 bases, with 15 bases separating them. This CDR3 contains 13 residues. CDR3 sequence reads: CASGFPLGETQYF. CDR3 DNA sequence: TGTGCCAGCGGCTTCCCCTTGGGGGAGACCCAGTACTTC.

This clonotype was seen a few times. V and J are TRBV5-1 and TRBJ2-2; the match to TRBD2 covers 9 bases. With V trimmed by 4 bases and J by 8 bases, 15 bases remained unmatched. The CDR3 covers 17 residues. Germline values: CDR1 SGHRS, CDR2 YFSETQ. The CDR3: CASSKGGLAGTGGELFF. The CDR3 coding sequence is TGCGCCAGCAGCAAAGGTGGCCTAGCGGGAACAGGTGGGGAGCTGTTTTTT.

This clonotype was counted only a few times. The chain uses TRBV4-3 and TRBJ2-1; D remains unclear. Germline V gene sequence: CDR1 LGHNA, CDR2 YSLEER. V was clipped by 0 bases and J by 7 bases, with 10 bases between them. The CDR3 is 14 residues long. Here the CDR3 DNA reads TGCGCCAGCAGCCAAGAATCCGATGCAAATGAGCAGTTCTTC. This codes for CASSQESDANEQFF.

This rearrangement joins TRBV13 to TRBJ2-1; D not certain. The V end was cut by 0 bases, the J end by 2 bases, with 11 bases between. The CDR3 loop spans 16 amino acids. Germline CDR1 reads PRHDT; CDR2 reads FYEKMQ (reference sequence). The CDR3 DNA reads TGTGCCAGCAGCTTAGGGGCCCCCAAGCCCTACAATGAGCAGTTCTTC. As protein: CASSLGAPKPYNEQFF.

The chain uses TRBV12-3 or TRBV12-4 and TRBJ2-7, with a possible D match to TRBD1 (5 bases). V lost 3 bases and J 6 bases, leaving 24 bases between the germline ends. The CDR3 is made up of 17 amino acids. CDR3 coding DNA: TGTGCCAGCAGTTTTAACCCCGGACGGAAAGGGGTCGGCGAGCAGTACTTC. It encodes CASSFNPGRKGVGEQYF.

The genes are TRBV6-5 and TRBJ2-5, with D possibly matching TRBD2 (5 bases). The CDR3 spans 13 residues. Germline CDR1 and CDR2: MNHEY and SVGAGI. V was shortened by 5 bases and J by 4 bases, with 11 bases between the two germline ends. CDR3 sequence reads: CASSNWELETQYF. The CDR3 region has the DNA TGTGCCAGCAGTAACTGGGAGTTAGAGACCCAGTACTTC.

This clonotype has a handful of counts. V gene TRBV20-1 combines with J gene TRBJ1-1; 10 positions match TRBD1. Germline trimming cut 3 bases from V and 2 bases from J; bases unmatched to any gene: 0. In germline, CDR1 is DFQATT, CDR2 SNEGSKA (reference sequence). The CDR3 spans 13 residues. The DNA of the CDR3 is TGCAGTGCTAGGACAGGGGGCAACACTGAAGCTTTCTTT. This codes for CSARTGGNTEAFF.